Shown below are 5 T cell receptor beta chains from a single sample sequenced in a study of blood T cells in healthy people across ages. The authors ran a second PCR of roughly 6 to 12 cycles using a sample-barcoded 5' primer and a J-beta primer mix. TCRdb redid the calling of the 5' RACE reads with MiXCR, one entry per CDR3 protein. Here the sample spans 1.5 million to 2 million distinct CDR3 sequences, about 50% being singletons. Sequencing input: blood. The receptors here all came from a woman aged 40 to 49 in good health.

DNA for the CDR3: TGCAGTGCCGACCCACACGGACAGGGGGCTAACTATGGCTACACCTTC. Translated: CSADPHGQGANYGYTF. The V call is TRBV20-1, the J call TRBJ1-2; 10 nucleotides match TRBD1. J gave up 0 bases and V 6 bases, and 10 bases lay outside the gene matches. The CDR3 spans 16 residues. The germline CDR1 and CDR2 sequences are DFQATT and SNEGSKA (reference sequence).

The V and J genes are TRBV21-1 and TRBJ2-3; TRBD2, the table's D call, lacks a check against the DNA. TRBV21-1 is designated a pseudogene. The CDR3 extends over 12 amino acids. CDR3 bases: TGTGCCCGCCCAGGAGGGGCAGATACGCAGTATTTT. This codes for CARPGGADTQYF.

As concerns this clonotype: Compared with germline, one end of the junction differs, possibly owing to a read error. The chain uses TRBV7-2 and TRBJ2-3; tentative D call: TRBD1 (5 bases). The V gene's germline CDR1 is SGHTA and CDR2 FQGNSA. CDR3 length: 16 residues. CDR3 coding DNA: TGTGCCGGCAGCGCGAACAGGATCGCGGGCACAGATACGCAGTATTTT. Translating gives CAGSANRIAGTDTQYF.

The chain uses TRBV20-1 and TRBJ1-1; D gene ambiguous. There are 11 residues in the CDR3. Trimming took 3 bases from V and 6 from J, leaving 8 bases between them. Germline values: CDR1 DFQATT, CDR2 SNEGSKA (reference sequence). Here the CDR3 reads CSASDKAEAFF. CDR3 coding DNA: TGCAGTGCTAGTGACAAGGCTGAAGCTTTCTTT.

CDR3 amino acids: CASSLRLARDTDTQYF. For the CDR3, the DNA is TGTGCCAGCAGCTTAAGGCTAGCGAGGGACACAGATACGCAGTATTTT. J is TRBJ2-3 and V is TRBV7-2; TRBD2 is a possible D gene (6 bases). The germline gives CDR1 SGHTA, CDR2 FQGNSA. The CDR3 contains 16 residues. The germline V and J ends were trimmed by 2 bases and 2 bases, with 14 bases remaining between them. The variable domain in full, completed from reference TRBV7-2 and TRBJ2-3, reads GAGVSQSPSNKVTEKGKDVELRCDPISGHTALYWYRQSLGQGLEFLIYFQGNSAPDKSGLPSDRFSAERTGGSVSTLTIQRTQQEDSAVYLCASSLRLARDTDTQYFGPGTRLTVL.